This record concerns one TCR beta chain sequence. This entry is derived from a study of glioma-infiltrating T cells after dendritic cell vaccination. Primers: 60 V beta forward and 13 J beta reverse. Assay used: immunoSEQ multiplex PCR; TCRdb lists only in-frame clones, some missing. Here the sample spans about 90,000 clones, around 85% being singletons. With 4 bases clipped from V and 0 bases from J, the junction kept 4 bases outside the gene matches. Per the germline V gene, CDR1 is MNHEY and CDR2 is SVGAGI. CDR3 size: 15 residues. The specimen was blood, collected before dendritic cell vaccination. The chain employs TRBV6-5 and TRBJ1-1; 8 bases map to TRBD1. The clonotype originates from a human donor with glioblastoma. CDR3 nucleotide sequence: TGTGCCAGCAGTTTACAGGGGGGAATGAACACTGAAGCTTTCTTT. It encodes CASSLQGGMNTEAFF.